This T cell receptor beta chain is drawn from a study of blood T cell repertoires in COVID-19. Looking at the study overall: Acute and convalescent COVID-19 specimens originated in the United States, Italy and Spain. T cells, B-cell-depleted T cells, or PBMCs supplied cDNA or gDNA.

Profiling relied on immunoSEQ multiplex PCR, and the TCRdb table lists in-frame clones only, not all of them. The sample includes over 100,000 clones, 75% to 90% seen only once; the top ten take 0.7% to 0.85%. Trimming took 6 bases from V and 5 from J, leaving 17 bases between them. The CDR3 has 15 amino acids. Per the germline V gene, CDR1 is SNHLY and CDR2 is FYNNEI. The sample was peripheral blood. This chain links TRBV2 with TRBJ2-1, with D maybe TRBD1 (5 bases). The clonotype was recovered from a woman in her 70s with acute or convalescent COVID-19. This CDR3 is CASRLARLGDNEQFF. In DNA form, the CDR3 reads TGTGCCAGCAGGTTAGCACGGCTAGGGGACAATGAGCAGTTCTTC.